A selection of T cell receptor beta chains follows, all from one sample in a study of blood T cell repertoires in COVID-19. Data came from immunoSEQ multiplex PCR; TCRdb stores just in-frame clones and leaves some out. The table includes approximately 140,000 clones, roughly 90% detected once. The material sequenced was peripheral blood. Source of these receptors: a man aged 65-85 years with active COVID-19. CDR3s include the opening cysteine and the closing phenylalanine or tryptophan. The D gene is left open where the match is weak. For some rows the clone size is stated as once, few or many, or as a class when expanded; others skip it.

>TRBV5-1|.|TRBJ2-7|13|TRBD1
TGCGCCAGCAGCTTGCGGACAGGGGCCGAGCAGTACTTC
CASSLRTGAEQYF
>TRBV28|.|TRBJ1-6|15|.
TGTGCCAGCAGTCCCCGAGAAGGGAGGGCTTCACCCCTCCACTTT
CASSPREGRASPLHF
>TRBV2|.|TRBJ2-7|14|TRBD1
TGTGCCAGCAGTCGGACAGGTAGCTCCTACGAGCAGTACTTC
CASSRTGSSYEQYF
>TRBV30|.|TRBJ1-1|14|.
TGTGCCTCGTCCGGGGGGGAATCGAACACTGAAGCTTTCTTT
CASSGGESNTEAFF
>TRBV7-3|once|TRBJ2-1|15|.
TGTGCCAGCAGCTTATCTCCGCAGGCGTACAATGAGCAGTTCTTC
CASSLSPQAYNEQFF
>TRBV25-1|.|TRBJ1-4|14|.
TGTGCCAGCAGTGCCAGGGGCGCGGTTGAAAAACTGTTTTTT
CASSARGAVEKLFF
>TRBV5-8|.|TRBJ1-1|15|.
TGTGCCAGCAGCCAGGAGGGGTGGCAGAACACTGAAGCTTTCTTT
CASSQEGWQNTEAFF
>TRBV24-1|.|TRBJ2-2|18|TRBD1
TGTGCCACCAGTGGAAGGACAGGGCTCCACGCGAACACCGGGGAGCTGTTTTTT
CATSGRTGLHANTGELFF
>TRBV6-4|.|TRBJ2-3|17|TRBD1
TGTGCCAGCACCCCCTGGACGGACAGGGGGGACAGAGATACGCAGTATTTT
CASTPWTDRGDRDTQYF
>TRBV27|.|TRBJ2-5|16|TRBD2
TGTGCCAGCAGTTTATTCCGGGGACTAGCGGGAGAGACCCAGTACTTC
CASSLFRGLAGETQYF
>TRBV19|few|TRBJ2-7|11|.
TGTGCCAGTAGAGCCTCCTACGAGCAGTACTTC
CASRASYEQYF
>TRBV7-3|.|TRBJ2-2|20|TRBD2
TGTGCCAGCAGCTTAAGAGGAACTAGCGGGAGGGCCAAGAACACCGGGGAGCTGTTTTTT
CASSLRGTSGRAKNTGELFF
>TRBV5-1|.|TRBJ1-5|15|.
TGCGCCAGCAGCTTGGCCGGACAGCGCAATCAGCCCCAGCATTTT
CASSLAGQRNQPQHF
>TRBV3-1/TRBV3-2|.|TRBJ1-2|15|.
TGTGCCAGCAGCCAGGCAGTACAGGGTTCTTTTGGCTACACCTTC
CASSQAVQGSFGYTF
>TRBV28|.|TRBJ2-7|14|TRBD1
TGTGCCAGCAGAAGACAGGGACCCGCCTACGAGCAGTACTTC
CASRRQGPAYEQYF
>TRBV6-5|few|TRBJ1-2|13|TRBD1
TGTGCCAGCAGTTTCGACAGGGTCCGGGGCTACACCTTC
CASSFDRVRGYTF
>TRBV5-1|once|TRBJ2-3|15|.
TGCGCCAGCAGCTTGGTTGGTAGCAAGGCAGATACGCAGTATTTT
CASSLVGSKADTQYF
>TRBV6-5|.|TRBJ1-5|14|.
TGTGCCAGCAGTTCTATTCTAAACAATCAGCCCCAGCATTTT
CASSSILNNQPQHF
>TRBV27|.|TRBJ1-5|14|.
TGTGCCAGCAGGAAACAGTCGCCCCATGGGCCCCAGCATTTT
CASRKQSPHGPQHF
>TRBV5-4|.|TRBJ2-2|15|.
TGTGCCAGCAGCCTCAGCCAGCGGAACACCGGGGAGCTGTTTTTT
CASSLSQRNTGELFF
>TRBV5-8|.|TRBJ2-3|14|.
TGTGCCAGCAGCTTGGGGCAGGGAGGTGATACGCAGTATTTT
CASSLGQGGDTQYF
>TRBV29-1|.|TRBJ2-7|14|TRBD2
TGCAGCGTTTTTGGACTAGCGGGGGTCTACGAGCAGTACTTC
CSVFGLAGVYEQYF
>TRBV7-6|.|TRBJ2-3|16|.
TGTGCCAGCAGCTTAGGTCTCGGTTTACTCACAGATACGCAGTATTTT
CASSLGLGLLTDTQYF
>TRBV6-5|once|TRBJ2-2|13|TRBD2
TGTGCCAGCAGTTTTAGCGGGGCCGGGGAGCTGTTTTTT
CASSFSGAGELFF
>TRBV7-3|.|TRBJ2-1|18|TRBD2
TGTGCCAGCAGCTTATCCGGGGGGACTAGCTTTAGGACTAATGAGCAGTTCTTC
CASSLSGGTSFRTNEQFF
>TRBV6-6|.|TRBJ2-5|13|.
TGTGCCAGCAGGCCCGGGGTCCAAGAGACCCAGTACTTC
CASRPGVQETQYF